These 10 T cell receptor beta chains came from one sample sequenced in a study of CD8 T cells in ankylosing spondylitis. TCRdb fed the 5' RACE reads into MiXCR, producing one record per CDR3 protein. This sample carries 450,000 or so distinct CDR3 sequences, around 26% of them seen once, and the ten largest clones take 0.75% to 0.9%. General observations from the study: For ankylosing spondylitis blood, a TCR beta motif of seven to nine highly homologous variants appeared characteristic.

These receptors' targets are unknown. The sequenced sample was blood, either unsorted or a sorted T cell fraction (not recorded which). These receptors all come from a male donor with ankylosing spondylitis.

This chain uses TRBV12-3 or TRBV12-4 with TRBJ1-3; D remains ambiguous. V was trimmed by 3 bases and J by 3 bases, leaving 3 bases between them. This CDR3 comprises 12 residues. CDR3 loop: CASSFYGNTIYF. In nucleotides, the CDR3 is TGTGCCAGCAGTTTTTATGGAAACACCATATATTTT.

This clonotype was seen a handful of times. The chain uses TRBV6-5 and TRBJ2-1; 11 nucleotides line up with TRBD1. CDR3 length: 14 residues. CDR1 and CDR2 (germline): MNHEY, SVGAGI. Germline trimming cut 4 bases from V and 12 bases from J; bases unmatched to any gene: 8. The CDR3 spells CASSSRTGGGWQFF. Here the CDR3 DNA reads TGTGCCAGCAGTTCCCGGACAGGGGGCGGCTGGCAGTTCTTC.

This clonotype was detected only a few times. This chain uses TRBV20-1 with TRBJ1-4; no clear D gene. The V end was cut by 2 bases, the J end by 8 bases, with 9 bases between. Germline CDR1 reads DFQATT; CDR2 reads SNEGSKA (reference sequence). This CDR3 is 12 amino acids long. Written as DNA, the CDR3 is TGCAGTGCTAGATGGGTCGAAGAAAAACTGTTTTTT. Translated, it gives CSARWVEEKLFF.

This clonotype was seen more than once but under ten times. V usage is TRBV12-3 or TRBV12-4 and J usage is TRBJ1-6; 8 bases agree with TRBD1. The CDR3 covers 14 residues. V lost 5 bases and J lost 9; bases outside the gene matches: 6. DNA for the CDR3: TGTGCCAGCAGTCAAGGACAGGGAGTTTCACCCCTCCACTTT. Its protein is CASSQGQGVSPLHF.

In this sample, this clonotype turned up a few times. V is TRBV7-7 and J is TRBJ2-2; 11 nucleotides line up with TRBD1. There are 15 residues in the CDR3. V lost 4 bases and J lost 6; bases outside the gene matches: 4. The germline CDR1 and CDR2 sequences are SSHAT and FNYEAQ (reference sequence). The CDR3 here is CASSSGQGASGELFF. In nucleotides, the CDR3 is TGTGCCAGCAGCTCCGGACAGGGGGCATCCGGGGAGCTGTTTTTT.

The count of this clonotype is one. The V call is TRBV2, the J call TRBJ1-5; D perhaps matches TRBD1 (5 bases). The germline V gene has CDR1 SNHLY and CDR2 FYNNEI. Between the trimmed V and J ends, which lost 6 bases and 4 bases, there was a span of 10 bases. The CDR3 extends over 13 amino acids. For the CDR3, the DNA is TGTGCCAGCAGCAAGGGGCGGAATCAGCCCCAGCATTTT. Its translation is CASSKGRNQPQHF.

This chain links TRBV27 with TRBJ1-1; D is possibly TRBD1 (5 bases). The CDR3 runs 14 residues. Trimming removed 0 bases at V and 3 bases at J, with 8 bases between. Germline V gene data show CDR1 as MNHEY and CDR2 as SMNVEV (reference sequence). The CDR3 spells CASSLSGADTEAFF. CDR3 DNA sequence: TGTGCCAGCAGTTTATCTGGGGCCGACACTGAAGCTTTCTTT.

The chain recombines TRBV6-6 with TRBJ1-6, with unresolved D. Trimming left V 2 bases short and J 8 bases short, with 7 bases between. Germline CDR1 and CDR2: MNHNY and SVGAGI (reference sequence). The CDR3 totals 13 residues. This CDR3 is CASSYPQDSPLHF. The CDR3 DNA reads TGTGCCAGCAGTTACCCCCAAGATTCACCCCTCCACTTT.

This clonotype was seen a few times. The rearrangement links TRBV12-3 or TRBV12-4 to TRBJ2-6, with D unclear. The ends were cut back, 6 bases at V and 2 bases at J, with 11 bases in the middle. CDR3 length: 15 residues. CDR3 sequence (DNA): TGTGCCAGCAGCCCAAGGTGGGCTGGGGCCAACGTCCTGACTTTC. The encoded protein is CASSPRWAGANVLTF.

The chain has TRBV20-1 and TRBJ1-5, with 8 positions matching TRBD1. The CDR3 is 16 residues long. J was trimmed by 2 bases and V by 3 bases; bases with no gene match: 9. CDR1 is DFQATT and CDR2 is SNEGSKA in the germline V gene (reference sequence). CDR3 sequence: CSARATPGQGNQPQHF. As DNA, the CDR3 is TGCAGTGCTAGGGCTACACCGGGACAGGGCAATCAGCCCCAGCATTTT.